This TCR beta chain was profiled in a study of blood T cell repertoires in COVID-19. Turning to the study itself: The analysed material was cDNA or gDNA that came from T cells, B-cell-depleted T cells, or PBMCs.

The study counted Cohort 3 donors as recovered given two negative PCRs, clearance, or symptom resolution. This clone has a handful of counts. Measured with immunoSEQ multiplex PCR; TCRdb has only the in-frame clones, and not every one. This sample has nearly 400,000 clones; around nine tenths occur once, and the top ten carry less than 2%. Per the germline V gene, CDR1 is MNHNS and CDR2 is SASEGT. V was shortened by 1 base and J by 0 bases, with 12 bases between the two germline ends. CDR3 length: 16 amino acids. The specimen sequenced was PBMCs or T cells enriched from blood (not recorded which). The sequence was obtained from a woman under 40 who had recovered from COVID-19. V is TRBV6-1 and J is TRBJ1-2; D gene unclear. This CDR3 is CASSEGQVQANYGYTF. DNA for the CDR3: TGTGCCAGCAGTGAAGGTCAGGTTCAAGCTAACTATGGCTACACCTTC.